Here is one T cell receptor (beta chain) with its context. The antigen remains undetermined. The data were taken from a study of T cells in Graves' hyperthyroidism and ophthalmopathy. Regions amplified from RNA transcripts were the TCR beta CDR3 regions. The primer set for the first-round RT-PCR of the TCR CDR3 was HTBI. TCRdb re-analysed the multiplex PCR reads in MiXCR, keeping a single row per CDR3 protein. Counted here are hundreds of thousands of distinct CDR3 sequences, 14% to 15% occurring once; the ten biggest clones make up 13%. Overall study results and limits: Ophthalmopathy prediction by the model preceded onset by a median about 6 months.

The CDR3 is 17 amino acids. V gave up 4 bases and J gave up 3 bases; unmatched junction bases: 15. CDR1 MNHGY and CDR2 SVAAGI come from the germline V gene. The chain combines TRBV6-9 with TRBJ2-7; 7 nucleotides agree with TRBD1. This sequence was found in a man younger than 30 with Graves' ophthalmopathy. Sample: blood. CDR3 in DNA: TGTGCCAGCAGTTGCTCGAAGCTATCGACAGGGATCTACGAGCAGTACTTC. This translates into CASSCSKLSTGIYEQYF.